The source of this T cell receptor (beta chain) is a study of Ad26.COV2.S vaccination and SARS-CoV-2 variants. Study background: Enrollment placed the donor in the COV1001 Ad26.COV2.S trial arm. Dosing was one shot or two shots 56 days apart.

Method: immunoSEQ multiplex PCR; TCRdb's copy keeps in-frame clones and lacks some. The sample lists roughly 500,000 clones; 75% to 90% were seen once. Study-wide results and caveats: In vaccinated individuals, spike-specific CD8+ and CD4+ T cell responses reportedly displayed substantial breadth. Vaccine recipients posted higher spike-specific TCR breadth than their placebo counterparts.

Sample treatment: around 19 received Ad26.COV2.S at low or high dose, single or two shots; 5 received placebo; per-sample allocation not given. It was on day 63 after the first vaccine or placebo injection that samples were taken. On this clone: Its antigen is currently unknown.

The V and J ends lost 5 bases and 6 bases, in that order; junction bases with no gene match: 6. The CDR3 runs 14 residues. Germline lookup yields CDR1 MNHEY and CDR2 SMNVEV (reference sequence). The receptor comes from a person aged 18-60 years who received the Ad26.COV2.S COVID-19 vaccine or a placebo. This sequence joins TRBV27 and TRBJ1-2; 10 positions match TRBD1. This specimen consisted of peripheral blood, obtained in a trial of Ad26.COV2.S vaccine versus placebo. The CDR3: CASSRPGTGDGYTF. In DNA, the CDR3 is TGTGCCAGCAGTCGTCCCGGGACAGGGGATGGCTACACCTTC.